The sample holds a few counts of the clone carrying this TCR beta chain. This entry is derived from a study of blood T cell repertoires in COVID-19. Study-level information: COVID-19 samples from acute and convalescent phases originated in the United States, Italy and Spain.

Allocation to cohorts depended on clinical history reported by the participants. The CDR3 runs to 16 residues. The V and J ends lost 4 bases and 3 bases respectively, with 18 bases between them. Germline V gene lookup returns CDR1 SGHAT and CDR2 FQNNGV. Profiling relied on immunoSEQ multiplex PCR, and the TCRdb table lists in-frame clones only, not all of them. The sample has about 220,000 clones, 83% seen once. The rearrangement links TRBV11-2 to TRBJ1-2, with D unresolved. The origin of this receptor is a woman aged 45-65 years who had been exposed to COVID-19. The specimen sequenced was PBMCs or T cells enriched from blood (not recorded which). The CDR3 here is CASSSSGSALYYGYTF. CDR3 sequence (DNA): TGTGCCAGCAGCTCCTCCGGGTCGGCCCTCTACTATGGCTACACCTTC.